This T cell receptor beta chain emerged from a study of CD8 T cells in ankylosing spondylitis. Study results and caveats: It appeared that ankylosing spondylitis blood was characterized by a TCR beta motif of eight highly homologous variants.

TCRdb re-analysed the 5' RACE reads in MiXCR, keeping a single row per CDR3 protein. The table records hundreds of thousands of distinct CDR3 sequences, over 7% of them present only once. A word on this clonotype: Antigen unknown.

The CDR3 length is 15 residues. Looked up from germline, CDR1 is DFQATT and CDR2 is SNEGSKA (reference sequence). With 6 bases removed from V and 0 bases from J, the gap between germline ends came to 17 bases. The genes are TRBV20-1 and TRBJ2-5; D is possibly TRBD2 (6 bases). The sequenced sample consisted of blood, either unsorted or a sorted T cell fraction (not recorded which). The receptor was isolated from a female donor with ankylosing spondylitis or in good health (not recorded which). The CDR3: CSARRNGGYQETQYF. CDR3 bases: TGCAGTGCCAGGAGGAATGGAGGGTACCAAGAGACCCAGTACTTC.